This T cell receptor beta chain is from a study of shared T cell receptors in the human thymus. Produced via immunoSEQ multiplex PCR; TCRdb's table is partial and in-frame only. The sample yields 650,000 to 950,000 clones, approximately 83% seen once. Another study also made use of these data, one on human thymus T cells. As reported in that work: The donors were infants in Finland with congenital heart defects, otherwise immunologically healthy. Resections from corrective heart surgery supplied the thymus tissue. Repertoires sampled from thymus and blood appeared biased in V and J gene usage. What related research reported was that thymic repertoires overlapped highly among unrelated individuals.

The specimen sequenced was thymocytes. The origin of this receptor is a girl less than two years old with a congenital heart defect.

CDR3 in amino acids: CASSQELAGFDLYNSPLHF. As DNA, the CDR3 is TGCGCCAGCAGCCAGGAACTTGCAGGCTTCGACCTTTATAATTCACCCCTCCACTTT. The rearrangement links TRBV4-3 to TRBJ1-6; D is ambiguous. Trimming pared 3 bases from V and 4 bases from J, leaving 22 bases between. Germline values: CDR1 LGHNA, CDR2 YSLEER. The CDR3 contains 19 residues.